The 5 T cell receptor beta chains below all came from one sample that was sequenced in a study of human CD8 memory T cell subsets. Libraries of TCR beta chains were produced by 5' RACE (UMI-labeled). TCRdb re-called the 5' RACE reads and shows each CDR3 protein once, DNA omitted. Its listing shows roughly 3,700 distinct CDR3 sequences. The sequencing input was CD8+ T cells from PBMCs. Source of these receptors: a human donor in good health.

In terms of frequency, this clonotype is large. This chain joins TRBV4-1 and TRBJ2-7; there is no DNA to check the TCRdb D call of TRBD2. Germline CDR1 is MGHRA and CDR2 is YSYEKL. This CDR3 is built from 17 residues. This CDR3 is CASSQGIGSRSSYEQYF.

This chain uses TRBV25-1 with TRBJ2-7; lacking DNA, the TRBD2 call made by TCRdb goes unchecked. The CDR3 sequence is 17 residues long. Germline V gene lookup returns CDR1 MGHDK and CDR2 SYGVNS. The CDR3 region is CASSEWSSGGGSYEQYF.

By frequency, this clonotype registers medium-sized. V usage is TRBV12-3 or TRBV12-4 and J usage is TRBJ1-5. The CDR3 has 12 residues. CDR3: CASSLISQPQHF.

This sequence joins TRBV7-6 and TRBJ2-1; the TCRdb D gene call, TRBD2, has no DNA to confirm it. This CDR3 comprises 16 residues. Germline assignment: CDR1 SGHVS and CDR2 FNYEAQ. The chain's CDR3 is CASSSIAGSSYNEQFF.

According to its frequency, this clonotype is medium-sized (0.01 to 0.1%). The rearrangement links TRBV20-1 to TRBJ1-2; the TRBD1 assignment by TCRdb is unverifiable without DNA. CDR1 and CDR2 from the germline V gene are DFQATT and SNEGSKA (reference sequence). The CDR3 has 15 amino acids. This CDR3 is CSARDMDSPNYGYTF.